This is a list of T cell receptor beta chains from one sample in a study of T cell repertoires in cytomegalovirus infection. TCRdb independently ran MiXCR on the reads; one entry per CDR3 protein. The sample includes 740,000 or so distinct CDR3 sequences, 35% to 45% seen only once; the top ten take 2.5% to 3.5%. The specimen sequenced was PBMCs. Receptors were obtained from a human donor in good health (CMV status not recorded). Some clones in this sample may be carry-over from other donors' samples. Each CDR3 is given without its conserved first and last residue. Fields, in order: J gene, D gene, V gene, CDR3 protein. A D gene is named only where the DNA matches it firmly.

J: TRBJ1-1; D: TRBD1; V: TRBV20-1; CDR3: SAPGQGSGAF
J: TRBJ2-7; D: NA; V: TRBV7-9; CDR3: ASSNYAGVEQY
J: TRBJ2-7; D: NA; V: TRBV28; CDR3: ASSGGGGPDYEQY
J: TRBJ2-3; D: TRBD2; V: TRBV19; CDR3: ASSIGGLAGVTQY
J: TRBJ2-1; D: TRBD2; V: TRBV7-9; CDR3: ASSLGGRDNEQF
J: TRBJ2-2; D: NA; V: TRBV7-2; CDR3: ASSQLTGTGELF
J: TRBJ2-2; D: TRBD1; V: TRBV11-1; CDR3: ASSLTPGQADTGELF
J: TRBJ2-1; D: TRBD2; V: TRBV3-1; CDR3: ASSPTLSGTSNEQF
J: TRBJ2-2; D: TRBD2; V: TRBV5-1; CDR3: ASSPGPGLSGELF
J: TRBJ1-1; D: TRBD1; V: TRBV5-1; CDR3: ASSPPRGNSYTEAF
J: TRBJ1-5; D: NA; V: TRBV20-1; CDR3: SARVTGARNQPQH
J: TRBJ2-2; D: NA; V: TRBV12-3/TRBV12-4; CDR3: ASSFIGELF
J: TRBJ2-5; D: NA; V: TRBV30; CDR3: AWGIRAQETQY
J: TRBJ2-7; D: NA; V: TRBV5-1; CDR3: ASMVPGSSEQY
J: TRBJ2-3; D: NA; V: TRBV15; CDR3: ASDWRIDTQY
J: TRBJ2-1; D: NA; V: TRBV7-6; CDR3: ASSLEGGPGEQF
J: TRBJ1-3; D: NA; V: TRBV5-6; CDR3: ASSLFARAEFSGNTIY
J: TRBJ2-5; D: NA; V: TRBV2; CDR3: ASTPPFTYEETQY
J: TRBJ1-2; D: TRBD1; V: TRBV2; CDR3: ASSDIGQGIYGYT
J: TRBJ1-2; D: TRBD1; V: TRBV3-1; CDR3: ASSQVGTGRNYGYN
J: TRBJ2-6; D: NA; V: TRBV28; CDR3: ASSSVVGANVLT
J: TRBJ2-2; D: TRBD1; V: TRBV7-8; CDR3: ASSLGQGSTGELF
J: TRBJ1-1; D: NA; V: TRBV15; CDR3: ATSSPYLNTEAF
J: TRBJ1-2; D: NA; V: TRBV6-1; CDR3: ASNGGYGYT
J: TRBJ1-1; D: NA; V: TRBV5-5; CDR3: ASSPYAGSNTEAF
J: TRBJ2-4; D: NA; V: TRBV28; CDR3: ASSANRVDIQY
J: TRBJ2-5; D: NA; V: TRBV6-5; CDR3: ASSQTLGQRETQY
J: TRBJ2-1; D: TRBD2; V: TRBV28; CDR3: ASSLSAGVLNEQF
J: TRBJ2-2; D: TRBD2; V: TRBV7-2; CDR3: ASSPTSGGTGELF
J: TRBJ2-1; D: NA; V: TRBV4-1; CDR3: ASSQLGNEQF
J: TRBJ2-5; D: TRBD1; V: TRBV27; CDR3: ASSLLAGGEETQY
J: TRBJ1-4; D: NA; V: TRBV7-8; CDR3: ASSLAVAAGEKLF
J: TRBJ2-5; D: TRBD2; V: TRBV7-9; CDR3: ASSSNGGQETQY
J: TRBJ2-7; D: TRBD2; V: TRBV7-2; CDR3: ASSLPGLSSYEQY
J: TRBJ2-2; D: TRBD1; V: TRBV11-3; CDR3: ASREGQGRELF
J: TRBJ1-1; D: TRBD1; V: TRBV12-3/TRBV12-4; CDR3: ASSQGGWNTEAF
J: TRBJ2-3; D: TRBD2; V: TRBV28; CDR3: ASSSPGLAGLTDTQY
J: TRBJ1-5; D: TRBD1; V: TRBV28; CDR3: ASSTRTGGREPQH
J: TRBJ1-4; D: NA; V: TRBV25-1; CDR3: ASSEWGGGVEKLF
J: TRBJ2-1; D: NA; V: TRBV19; CDR3: ASSPRSEFVGEQF